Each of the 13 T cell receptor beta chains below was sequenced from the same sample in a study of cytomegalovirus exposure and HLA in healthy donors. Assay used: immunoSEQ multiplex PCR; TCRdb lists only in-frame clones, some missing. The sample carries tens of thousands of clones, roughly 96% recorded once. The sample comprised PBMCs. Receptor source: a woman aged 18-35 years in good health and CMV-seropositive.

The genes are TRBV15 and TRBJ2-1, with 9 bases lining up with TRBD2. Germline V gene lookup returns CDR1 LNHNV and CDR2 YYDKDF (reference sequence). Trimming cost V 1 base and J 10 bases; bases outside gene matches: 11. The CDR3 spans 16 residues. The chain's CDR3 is CATSRGLAGNDDEQFF. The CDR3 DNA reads TGTGCCACCAGCAGAGGGCTAGCGGGGAACGACGACGAGCAGTTCTTC.

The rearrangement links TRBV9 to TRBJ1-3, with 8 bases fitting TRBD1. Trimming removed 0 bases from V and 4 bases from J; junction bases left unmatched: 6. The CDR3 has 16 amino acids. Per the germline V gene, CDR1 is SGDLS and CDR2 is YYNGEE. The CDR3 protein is CASSVAGGDDGNTIYF. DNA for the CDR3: TGTGCCAGCAGCGTAGCAGGGGGCGATGACGGAAACACCATATATTTT.

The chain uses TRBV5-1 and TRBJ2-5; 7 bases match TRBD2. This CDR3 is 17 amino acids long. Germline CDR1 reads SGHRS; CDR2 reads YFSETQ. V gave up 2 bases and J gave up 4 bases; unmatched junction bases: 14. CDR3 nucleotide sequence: TGCGCCAGCAGCTTCACCGGGAGGTCGACCCAGGGAGAGACCCAGTACTTC. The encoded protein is CASSFTGRSTQGETQYF.

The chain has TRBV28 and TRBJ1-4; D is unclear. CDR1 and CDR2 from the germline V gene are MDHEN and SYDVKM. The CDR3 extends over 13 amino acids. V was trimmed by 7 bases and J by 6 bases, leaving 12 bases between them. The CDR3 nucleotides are TGTGCCAGCACCGAAGACAATTATGAAAAACTGTTTTTT. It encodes CASTEDNYEKLFF.

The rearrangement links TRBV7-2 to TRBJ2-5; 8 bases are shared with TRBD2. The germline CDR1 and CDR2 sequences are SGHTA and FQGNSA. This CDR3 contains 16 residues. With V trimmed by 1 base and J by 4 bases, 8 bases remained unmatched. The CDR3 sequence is CASSLGGRGGRETQYF. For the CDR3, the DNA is TGTGCCAGCAGCTTAGGGGGACGGGGGGGCCGAGAGACCCAGTACTTC. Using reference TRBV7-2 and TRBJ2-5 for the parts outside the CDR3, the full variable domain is GAGVSQSPSNKVTEKGKDVELRCDPISGHTALYWYRQSLGQGLEFLIYFQGNSAPDKSGLPSDRFSAERTGGSVSTLTIQRTQQEDSAVYLCASSLGGRGGRETQYFGPGTRLLVL.

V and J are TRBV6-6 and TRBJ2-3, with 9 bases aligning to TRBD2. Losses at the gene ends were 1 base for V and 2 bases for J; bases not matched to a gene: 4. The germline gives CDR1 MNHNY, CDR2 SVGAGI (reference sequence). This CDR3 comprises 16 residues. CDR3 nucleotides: TGTGCCAGCAGTTACTTCCCTAGCGGGGACACAGATACGCAGTATTTT. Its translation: CASSYFPSGDTDTQYF.

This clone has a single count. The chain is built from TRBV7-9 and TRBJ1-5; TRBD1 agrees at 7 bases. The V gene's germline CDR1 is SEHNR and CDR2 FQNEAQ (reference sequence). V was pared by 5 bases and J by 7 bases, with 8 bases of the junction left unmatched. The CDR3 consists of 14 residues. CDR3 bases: TGTGCCAGCAGCCAGGGGGTTGAGGGACAGCCCCAGCATTTT. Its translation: CASSQGVEGQPQHF. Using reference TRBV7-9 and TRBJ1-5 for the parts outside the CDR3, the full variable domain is DTGVSQNPRHKITKRGQNVTFRCDPISEHNRLYWYRQTLGQGPEFLTYFQNEAQLEKSRLLSDRFSAERPKGSFSTLEIQRTEQGDSAMYLCASSQGVEGQPQHFGDGTRLSIL.

The CDR3 here is CASSLTSGTSGRGSYNEQFF. CDR3 coding DNA: TGTGCCAGCAGCTTAACATCCGGGACTAGCGGGAGGGGGTCCTACAATGAGCAGTTCTTC. The chain joins TRBV7-3 to TRBJ2-1; 16 nucleotides agree with TRBD2. Germline loops: CDR1 SGHTA, CDR2 FQGTGA. This CDR3 region has 20 residues. The ends lost 0 bases at V and 1 base at J; junction bases unmatched: 6.

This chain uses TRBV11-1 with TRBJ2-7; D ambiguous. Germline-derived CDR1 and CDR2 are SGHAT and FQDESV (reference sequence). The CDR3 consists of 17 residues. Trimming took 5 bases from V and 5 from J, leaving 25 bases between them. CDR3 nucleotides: TGTGCCAGCAGCCTAGGGATTTCGGCCCCGGAGCTCCACGAGCAGTACTTC. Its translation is CASSLGISAPELHEQYF.

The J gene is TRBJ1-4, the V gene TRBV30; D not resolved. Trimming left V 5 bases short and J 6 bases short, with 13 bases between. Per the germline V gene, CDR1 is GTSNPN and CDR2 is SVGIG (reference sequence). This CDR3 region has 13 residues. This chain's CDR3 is CAWGLSRDEKLFF. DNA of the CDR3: TGTGCCTGGGGTCTTTCACGGGATGAAAAACTGTTTTTT.

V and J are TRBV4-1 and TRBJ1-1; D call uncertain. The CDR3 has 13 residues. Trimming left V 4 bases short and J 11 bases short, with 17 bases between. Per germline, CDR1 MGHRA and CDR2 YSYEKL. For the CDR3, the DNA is TGCGCCAGCAGCCCCCTCGGGGTTTCGTGGGCTTTCTTT. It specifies CASSPLGVSWAFF.

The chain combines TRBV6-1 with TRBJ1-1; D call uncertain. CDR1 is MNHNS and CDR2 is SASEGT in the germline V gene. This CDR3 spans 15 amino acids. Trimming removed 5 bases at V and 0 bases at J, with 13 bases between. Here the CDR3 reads CASSTRGRLNTEAFF. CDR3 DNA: TGTGCCAGCAGTACAAGAGGAAGACTGAACACTGAAGCTTTCTTT.

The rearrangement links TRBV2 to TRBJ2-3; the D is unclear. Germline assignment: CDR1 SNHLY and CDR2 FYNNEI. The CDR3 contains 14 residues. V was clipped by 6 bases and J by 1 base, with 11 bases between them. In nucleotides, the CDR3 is TGTGCCAGCAGACCCGGAGTGGGCACAGATACGCAGTATTTT. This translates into CASRPGVGTDTQYF.